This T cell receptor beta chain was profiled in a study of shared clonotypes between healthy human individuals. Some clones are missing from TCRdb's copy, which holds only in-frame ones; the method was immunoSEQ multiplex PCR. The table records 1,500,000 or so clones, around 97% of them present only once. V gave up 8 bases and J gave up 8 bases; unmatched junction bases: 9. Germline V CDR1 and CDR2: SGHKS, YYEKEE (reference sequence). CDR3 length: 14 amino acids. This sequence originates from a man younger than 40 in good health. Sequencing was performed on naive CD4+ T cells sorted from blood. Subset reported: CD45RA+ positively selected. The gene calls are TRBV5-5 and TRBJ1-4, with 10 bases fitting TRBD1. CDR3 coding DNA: TGTGCCAGTTCCGACAGGGGGCGGGTGGAAAAACTGTTTTTT. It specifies CASSDRGRVEKLFF. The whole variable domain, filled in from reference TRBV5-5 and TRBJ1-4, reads DAGVTQSPTHLIKTRGQQVTLRCSPISGHKSVSWYQQVLGQGPQFIFQYYEKEERGRGNFPDRFSARQFPNYSSELNVNALLLGDSALYLCASSDRGRVEKLFFGSGTQLSVL.